This entry lists 7 T cell receptor beta chains sequenced from one sample in a study of blood T cell repertoires in COVID-19. Generated by immunoSEQ multiplex PCR, the TCRdb table keeps only in-frame clones and is missing some. The table records around 140,000 clones, roughly 80% of them present only once. Sequenced material: peripheral blood. These receptors were collected from a woman aged 50 to 60 with active or convalescent COVID-19.

This rearrangement joins TRBV10-3 to TRBJ1-2, with D maybe TRBD1 (6 bases). Germline values: CDR1 ENHRY, CDR2 SYGVKD. The V end was cut by 6 bases, the J end by 7 bases, with 15 bases between. The CDR3 totals 13 residues. The CDR3 DNA sequence: TGTGCCATCAGCCTAACAGGGACCAGTGGCTACACCTTC. It is translated as CAISLTGTSGYTF.

The chain combines TRBV15 with TRBJ1-5; no clear D. The germline gives CDR1 LNHNV, CDR2 YYDKDF (reference sequence). Trimming pared 3 bases from V and 2 bases from J, leaving 20 bases between. CDR3 length equals 18 residues. The CDR3 sequence: CATSSPILGGFRNQPQHF. The CDR3 coding sequence is TGTGCCACCAGCAGTCCTATTCTGGGAGGTTTTCGCAATCAGCCCCAGCATTTT.

J is TRBJ1-4 and V is TRBV15; tentative D call: TRBD1 (6 bases). The CDR3 is 14 residues long. V was trimmed by 1 base and J by 4 bases, leaving 7 bases between them. The germline CDR1 and CDR2 sequences are LNHNV and YYDKDF (reference sequence). The CDR3 bases are TGTGCCACCAGCAGAGGGACAGTTAATGAAAAACTGTTTTTT. Its translation: CATSRGTVNEKLFF.

V gene TRBV7-9 combines with J gene TRBJ2-1, with TRBD1 matching 9 bases. The germline V gene has CDR1 SEHNR and CDR2 FQNEAQ (reference sequence). CDR3 length: 14 residues. With 4 bases clipped from V and 8 bases from J, the junction kept 6 bases outside the gene matches. The CDR3, as DNA: TGTGCCAGCAGCTCCGGGACAGGGTCCGATGAGCAGTTCTTC. This codes for CASSSGTGSDEQFF.

V usage is TRBV28 and J usage is TRBJ2-1; D is perhaps TRBD1 (5 bases). The CDR3 has 13 amino acids. Looked up from germline, CDR1 is MDHEN and CDR2 is SYDVKM. Trimming left V 3 bases short and J 4 bases short, with 7 bases between. The CDR3 is CASSLGQYNEQFF. Written as DNA, the CDR3 is TGTGCCAGCAGTTTGGGGCAGTACAATGAGCAGTTCTTC.

The table lists this clone with a few counts. The V and J genes are TRBV9 and TRBJ2-6; TRBD1 matches 8 bases. Trimming removed 6 bases from V and 0 bases from J; junction bases left unmatched: 8. The length of the CDR3 is 17 residues. CDR1 is SGDLS and CDR2 is YYNGEE in the germline V gene. CDR3 nucleotides: TGTGCCAGCACGACGGGACAGGCCTACTCTGGGGCCAACGTCCTGACTTTC. It specifies CASTTGQAYSGANVLTF.

This chain connects TRBV12-3 or TRBV12-4 to TRBJ1-1, with D tentatively TRBD1 (5 bases). The CDR3 spans 13 residues. The V end lost 7 bases, the J end lost 1 base, and 10 bases lay between the germline ends. For the CDR3, the DNA is TGTGCCAGCAAGCCGACAGAGAACACTGAAGCTTTCTTT. Protein: CASKPTENTEAFF.